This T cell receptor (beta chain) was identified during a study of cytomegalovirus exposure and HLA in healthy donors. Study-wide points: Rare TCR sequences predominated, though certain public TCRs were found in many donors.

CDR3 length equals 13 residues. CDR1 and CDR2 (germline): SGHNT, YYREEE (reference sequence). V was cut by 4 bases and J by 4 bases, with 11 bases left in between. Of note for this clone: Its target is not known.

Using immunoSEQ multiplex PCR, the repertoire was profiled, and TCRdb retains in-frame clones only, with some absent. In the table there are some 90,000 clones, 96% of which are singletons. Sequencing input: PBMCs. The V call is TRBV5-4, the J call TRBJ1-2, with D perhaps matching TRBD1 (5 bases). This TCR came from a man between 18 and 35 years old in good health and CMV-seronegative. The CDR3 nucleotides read TGTGCCAGCAGCACGACAGTAGGCTATGGCTACACCTTC. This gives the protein CASSTTVGYGYTF.